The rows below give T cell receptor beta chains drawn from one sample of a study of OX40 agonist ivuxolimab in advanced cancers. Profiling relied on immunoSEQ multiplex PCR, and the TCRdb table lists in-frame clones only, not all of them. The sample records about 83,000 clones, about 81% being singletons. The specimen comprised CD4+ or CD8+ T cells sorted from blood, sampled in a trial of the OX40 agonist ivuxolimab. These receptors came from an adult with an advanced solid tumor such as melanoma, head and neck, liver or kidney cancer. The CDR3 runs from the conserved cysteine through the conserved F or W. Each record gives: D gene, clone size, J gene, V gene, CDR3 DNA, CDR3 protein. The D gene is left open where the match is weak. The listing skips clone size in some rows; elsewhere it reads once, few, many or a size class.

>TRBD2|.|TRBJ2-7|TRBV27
TGTGCCAGCAGTTTGCCGGGGAGGGCGTCCTACGAGCAGTACTTC
CASSLPGRASYEQYF
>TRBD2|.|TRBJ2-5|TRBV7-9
TGTGCCAGCAACTCCGCCGGGGGGCAAGAGACCCAGTACTTC
CASNSAGGQETQYF
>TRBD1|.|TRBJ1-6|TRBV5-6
TGTGCCAGCAGCTTTTATGCAGGGGGTCACTCACCCCTCCACTTT
CASSFYAGGHSPLHF
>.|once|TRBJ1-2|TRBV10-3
TGTGCCATCAGGGGGGCCAGGGATGACTATGGCTACACCTTC
CAIRGARDDYGYTF
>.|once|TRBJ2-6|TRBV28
TGTGCCAGCACTTTGAGCTCTGGGGCCAACGTCCTGACTTTC
CASTLSSGANVLTF
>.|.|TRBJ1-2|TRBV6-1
TGTGCCAGCACCCGAGAAATCAGGGGTGGGGGCTACACCTTC
CASTREIRGGGYTF
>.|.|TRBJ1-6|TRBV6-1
TGTGCCAGCAGTGAAGGGCTCGGGTTGCCATCACCCCTCCACTTT
CASSEGLGLPSPLHF
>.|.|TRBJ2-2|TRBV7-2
TGTGCCAGCAGGTACAGGGAAACCGGGGAGCTGTTTTTT
CASRYRETGELFF
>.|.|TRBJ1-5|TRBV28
TGTGCCAGCAGCTACCCCGGCAATCAGCCCCAGCATTTT
CASSYPGNQPQHF
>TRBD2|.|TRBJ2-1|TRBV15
TGTGCCACCAGCAGAGATCTCTTAGCGGGGGGAGAGGATGAGCAGTTCTTC
CATSRDLLAGGEDEQFF
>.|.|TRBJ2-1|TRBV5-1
TGCGCCAGCAGCTTGGTTGGGACTCCGGAAGTGAATGAGCAGTTCTTC
CASSLVGTPEVNEQFF
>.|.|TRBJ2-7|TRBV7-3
TGTGCCAGCAGTCCTACAGGGCCCCTGGGAGAGCAGTACTTC
CASSPTGPLGEQYF
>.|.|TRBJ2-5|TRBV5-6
TGTGCCAGCAGCTCCCCGGGGTTCCAAGAGACCCAGTACTTC
CASSSPGFQETQYF
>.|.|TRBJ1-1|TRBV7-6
TGTGCCAGCAGCTCAGGACAGATTGACACTGAAGCTTTCTTT
CASSSGQIDTEAFF
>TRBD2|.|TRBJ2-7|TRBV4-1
TGCGCCAGCAGCCAACCCTCGGGGCGGGGGGCCGACTACGAGCAGTACTTC
CASSQPSGRGADYEQYF
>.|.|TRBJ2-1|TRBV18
TGTGCCAGCTCACCAAACCGCAATGAGCAGTTCTTC
CASSPNRNEQFF
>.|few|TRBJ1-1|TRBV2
TGTGCCAGCAGTGAAATAGTGGCCCAGGGTGAAGCTTTCTTT
CASSEIVAQGEAFF
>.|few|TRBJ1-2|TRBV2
TGTGCCAGCAGTTCCCTGACAGTGAACTATGGCTACACCTTC
CASSSLTVNYGYTF
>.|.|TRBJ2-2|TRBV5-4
TGTGCCAGCAGCAACGGACAATCCTCCGGGGAGCTGTTTTTT
CASSNGQSSGELFF
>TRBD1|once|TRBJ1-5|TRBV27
TGTGCCAGCAGTTTTAAGGGCAGGGGGCCCGCCTTGGGCAATCAGCCCCAGCATTTT
CASSFKGRGPALGNQPQHF
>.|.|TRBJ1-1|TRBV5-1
TGCGCCAGCAGCTTGTGGGTCGCAACGGCTGAAGCTTTCTTT
CASSLWVATAEAFF
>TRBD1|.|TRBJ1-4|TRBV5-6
TGTGCCAGCAGCTTAAACAGGGGGCGACGGGAAAAACTGTTTTTT
CASSLNRGRREKLFF
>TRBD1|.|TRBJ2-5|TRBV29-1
TGCAGCGCCCGGGACAGGGGGCAAGTAGAGACCCAGTACTTC
CSARDRGQVETQYF
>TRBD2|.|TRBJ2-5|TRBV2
TGTGCCAGCAGGAGGGAGGGTAACGCCCCTGAGCAGTACTTC
CASRREGNAPEQYF
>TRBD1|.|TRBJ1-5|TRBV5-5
TGTGCCAGCAGCCGAGATCCAGGGGGCCAACAGCCCCAGCATTTT
CASSRDPGGQQPQHF
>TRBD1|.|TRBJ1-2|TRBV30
TGTGCCTGGAGTGTACCGGGACAGGGACGTGGCTACACCTTC
CAWSVPGQGRGYTF
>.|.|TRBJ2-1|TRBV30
TGTGCCTGGAGGCAGCTCCTAAGCTCCTACAATGAGCAGTTCTTC
CAWRQLLSSYNEQFF
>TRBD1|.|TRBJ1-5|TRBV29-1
TGCAGCGTTGGAGACAGGGGGGATCAGCCCCAGCATTTT
CSVGDRGDQPQHF
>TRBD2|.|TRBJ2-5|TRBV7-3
TGTGCCAGCAGTCGGGGGGGACCCGCCGGGGAGACCCAGTACTTC
CASSRGGPAGETQYF
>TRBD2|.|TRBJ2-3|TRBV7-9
TGTGCCAGCAGCTCCACTAGCGGGTGGACAGATACGCAGTATTTT
CASSSTSGWTDTQYF
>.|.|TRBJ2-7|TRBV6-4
TGTGCCAGCAGTGTGGACAGCTCGGGGGAGCAGTACTTC
CASSVDSSGEQYF
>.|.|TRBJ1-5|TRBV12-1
TGTGCCAGCAGCCATGGGGGCCCGGGCAGCAATCAGCCCCAGCATTTT
CASSHGGPGSNQPQHF
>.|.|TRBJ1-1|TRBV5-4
TGTGCCAGCAGCTTGGACAGCCGAGGGGACACTGAAGCTTTCTTT
CASSLDSRGDTEAFF
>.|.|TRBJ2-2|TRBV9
TGTGCCAGCAGCCCTATGGGTACCCCGAACACCGGGGAGCTGTTTTTT
CASSPMGTPNTGELFF
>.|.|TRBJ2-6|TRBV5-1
TGCGCCAGCAGCTCCAGGGGCTCTGGGGCCAACGTCCTGACTTTC
CASSSRGSGANVLTF
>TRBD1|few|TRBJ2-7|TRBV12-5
TGTGCTAGTGGGAACAACAGGGGGGCAGCGTCCTACGAGCAGTACTTC
CASGNNRGAASYEQYF
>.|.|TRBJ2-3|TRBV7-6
TGTGCCAACAGCTCAAACACAGATACGCAGTATTTT
CANSSNTDTQYF
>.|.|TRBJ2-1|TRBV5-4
TGTGCCAGCAGCTTAAAGGGCCTCCCCTCCTACAATGAGCAGTTCTTC
CASSLKGLPSYNEQFF
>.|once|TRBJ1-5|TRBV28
TGTGCCAGCAGTCTCGGACAGTTATCTCAGCCCCAGCATTTT
CASSLGQLSQPQHF
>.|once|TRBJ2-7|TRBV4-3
TGCGCCAGCAGCCAAGTGACCCGGGGCTACGAGCAGTACTTC
CASSQVTRGYEQYF
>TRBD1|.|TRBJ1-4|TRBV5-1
TGCGCCAGCAGCCACCGAACAGGGGACCATAATGAAAAACTGTTTTTT
CASSHRTGDHNEKLFF